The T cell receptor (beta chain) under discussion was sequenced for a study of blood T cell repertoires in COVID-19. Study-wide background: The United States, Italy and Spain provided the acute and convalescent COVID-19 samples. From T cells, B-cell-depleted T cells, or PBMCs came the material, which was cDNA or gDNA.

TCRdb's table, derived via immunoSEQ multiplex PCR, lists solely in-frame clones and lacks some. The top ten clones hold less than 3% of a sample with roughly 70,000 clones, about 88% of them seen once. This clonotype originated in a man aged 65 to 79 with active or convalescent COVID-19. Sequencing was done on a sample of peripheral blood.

In nucleotides, the CDR3 is TGTGCCAGCAAGGAACGGGAAAGCTCCTACGAGCAGTACTTC. Its translation: CASKERESSYEQYF. V usage is TRBV7-9 and J usage is TRBJ2-7; D may be TRBD2 (5 bases). The V end lost 7 bases, the J end lost 0 bases, and 13 bases lay between the germline ends. CDR1 and CDR2 from the germline V gene are SEHNR and FQNEAQ (reference sequence). The CDR3 is 14 amino acids.